This T cell receptor (beta chain) was identified in a study of identifying expanded T cells in peripheral blood. Notes on the study in general: Clone count variance between roughly two-week samples rose with total template count.

With regard to this clone: The antigen is undetermined.

This CDR3 comprises 14 residues. CDR1 is LNHNV and CDR2 is YYDKDF in the germline V gene (reference sequence). J gave up 6 bases and V 1 base, and 3 bases lay outside the gene matches. TCRdb's copy holds only in-frame clones and misses some; the assay was immunoSEQ multiplex PCR. The sample comprises around 100,000 clones, approximately 88% of which are singletons, and around 5% rests with the top ten. This sequence joins TRBV15 and TRBJ2-4; 7 nucleotides align to TRBD1. The sequence was obtained from a person aged 18-69 years in good health. Sequences were obtained from blood. CDR3 in DNA: TGTGCCACCAGCAGAGGGGGACAGATAAACATTCAGTACTTC. Translation: CATSRGGQINIQYF.